The 20 T cell receptor beta chains presented below share a single source sample, sequenced in a study of blood T cell repertoires in COVID-19. The assay was immunoSEQ multiplex PCR, and TCRdb's table has in-frame clones only and misses some. The top ten hold around 5.9% of the sample, which has 95,000 to 150,000 clones, about 70% seen once. The sample taken for sequencing was peripheral blood. These receptors were taken from a man aged 60 to 69 with acute or convalescent COVID-19.

This chain connects TRBV12-3 or TRBV12-4 to TRBJ1-5, with D hard to call. The CDR3 loop spans 13 amino acids. V was trimmed by 2 bases and J by 5 bases, leaving 7 bases between them. The CDR3 DNA is TGTGCCAGCAGTTTATCAGATGATCAGCCCCAGCATTTT. Translation: CASSLSDDQPQHF.

This rearrangement joins TRBV6-6 to TRBJ2-7, with D possibly matching TRBD1 (6 bases). Trimming removed 5 bases from V and 6 bases from J, with 20 bases in between. Germline V gene sequence: CDR1 MNHNY, CDR2 SVGAGI (reference sequence). The CDR3 covers 15 residues. The CDR3 loop reads CASSQEQQGIGEQYF. CDR3 coding DNA: TGTGCCAGCAGTCAGGAACAACAGGGAATCGGCGAGCAGTACTTC.

This clone came up a few times. The gene calls are TRBV11-2 and TRBJ2-2; D possibly corresponds to TRBD1 (5 bases). Germline lookup yields CDR1 SGHAT and CDR2 FQNNGV. The CDR3 has 17 amino acids. V lost 0 bases to trimming and J lost 1 base, with 12 bases between them. The CDR3 region is CASSLEMGRGNTGELFF. The CDR3 DNA sequence: TGTGCCAGCAGCTTAGAGATGGGGCGAGGGAACACCGGGGAGCTGTTTTTT.

This CDR3 is CASSENPGGYTF. The DNA for the CDR3 is TGTGCCAGCAGTGAAAATCCGGGTGGCTACACCTTC. The chain has TRBV25-1 and TRBJ1-2, with D unclear. CDR1 MGHDK and CDR2 SYGVNS come from the germline V gene. This CDR3 contains 12 residues. V was clipped by 2 bases and J by 7 bases, with 8 bases between them.

V is TRBV2 and J is TRBJ1-6; D gene ambiguous. Germline loops: CDR1 SNHLY, CDR2 FYNNEI. This CDR3 is 14 amino acids long. Trimming took off 7 bases at V and 7 bases at J, with 14 bases between the two ends. CDR3 protein: CASTQTSSNSPLHF. CDR3 nucleotides: TGTGCCAGCACCCAGACAAGCTCCAATTCACCCCTCCACTTT.

The genes are TRBV5-1 and TRBJ2-7; TRBD2 aligns across 12 bases. Germline V gives CDR1 SGHRS, CDR2 YFSETQ. Trimming at V came to 0 bases and at J to 2 bases, leaving 3 bases not matched to a gene. CDR3 length equals 16 residues. CDR3 sequence (DNA): TGCGCCAGCAGCTTGGGGACTAGCGGGACGACCTACGAGCAGTACTTC. Translating gives CASSLGTSGTTYEQYF.

This clone has ten or more counts. The V call is TRBV2, the J call TRBJ2-2, with TRBD1 identical over 7 bases. The CDR3 consists of 14 residues. The V gene's germline CDR1 is SNHLY and CDR2 FYNNEI. V was pared by 0 bases and J by 7 bases, with 2 bases of the junction left unmatched. CDR3 sequence reads: CASSEAGGGGELFF. DNA for the CDR3: TGTGCCAGCAGTGAAGCAGGGGGCGGCGGGGAGCTGTTTTTT.

The V gene is TRBV24-1, the J gene TRBJ2-6; TRBD1 might be the D (5 bases). Trimming shortened V by 3 bases and J by 0 bases, and 20 bases separated the two germline ends. CDR1 is KGHDR and CDR2 is SFDVKD in the germline V gene. This CDR3 is built from 20 residues. The CDR3 region is CATSDPIGAISPSGANVLTF. The DNA of the CDR3 is TGTGCCACCAGTGATCCCATTGGGGCAATTTCGCCCTCTGGGGCCAACGTCCTGACTTTC.

The chain is built from TRBV9 and TRBJ1-2; 7 nucleotides line up with TRBD1. V was pared by 4 bases and J by 4 bases, with 19 bases of the junction left unmatched. The CDR3 totals 18 residues. The germline CDR1 and CDR2 sequences are SGDLS and YYNGEE. The DNA of the CDR3 is TGTGCCAGCAGCTCACAATCAAATAAGGACAGGAACTTCTATGGCTACACCTTC. This codes for CASSSQSNKDRNFYGYTF.

The chain recombines TRBV29-1 with TRBJ1-2; 7 bases are a match to TRBD1. V gave up 3 bases and J gave up 2 bases; unmatched junction bases: 6. The CDR3 has 14 amino acids. Germline assignment: CDR1 SQVTM and CDR2 ANQGSEA. CDR3 sequence: CSVDDRVANYGYTF. The DNA for the CDR3 is TGCAGCGTTGACGACAGGGTAGCAAACTATGGCTACACCTTC.

The V gene is TRBV10-3, the J gene TRBJ1-2; the D is unclear. The V gene lost 2 bases and the J gene lost 4 bases, with 17 bases spanning the gap. Germline loops: CDR1 ENHRY, CDR2 SYGVKD. This CDR3 is built from 16 residues. CDR3 sequence: CAISEVETLRAYGYTF. The CDR3, as DNA: TGTGCCATCAGTGAGGTTGAGACACTCAGAGCCTATGGCTACACCTTC.

This chain uses TRBV11-2 with TRBJ2-7, with 9 positions matching TRBD2. Germline CDR1 reads SGHAT; CDR2 reads FQNNGV. This CDR3 is built from 15 residues. With V trimmed by 5 bases and J by 2 bases, 7 bases remained unmatched. In DNA, the CDR3 is TGTGCCAGCAGCCCCGGGACTAGCAGGACCTACGAGCAGTACTTC. Protein sequence: CASSPGTSRTYEQYF.

The chain combines TRBV2 with TRBJ2-7, with 13 bases matching TRBD2. This CDR3 is 16 amino acids long. V shed 7 bases, J shed 3 bases, and the junction held 9 bases outside the gene matches. Germline loops: CDR1 SNHLY, CDR2 FYNNEI. The CDR3 spells CASTKLAGGRYYEQYF. CDR3 nucleotide sequence: TGTGCCAGCACCAAACTAGCGGGGGGGCGATACTACGAGCAGTACTTC.

The J gene is TRBJ2-1, the V gene TRBV12-5; possibly TRBD2 for D (5 bases). V lost 1 base and J 7 bases, leaving 11 bases between the germline ends. The CDR3 length is 14 residues. Germline V CDR1 and CDR2: LGHNT, FRNRAP. The CDR3 nucleotides read TGTGCTAGTGGTTTGGGCCAAACGGGGAATGAGCAGTTCTTC. It translates to CASGLGQTGNEQFF.

The V and J genes are TRBV6-5 and TRBJ1-1; TRBD1 matches 7 bases. The CDR3 is 14 residues long. CDR1 MNHEY and CDR2 SVGAGI come from the germline V gene. Germline trimming cut 6 bases from V and 5 bases from J; bases unmatched to any gene: 9. This CDR3 is CASRIKTGRTEAFF. CDR3 nucleotide sequence: TGTGCCAGCAGGATAAAGACAGGGAGGACTGAAGCTTTCTTT.

The chain carries TRBV9 and TRBJ2-2, with D possibly matching TRBD2 (6 bases). Trimming stripped 0 bases from V and 4 bases from J, with 10 bases between. This CDR3 is built from 15 residues. In germline, CDR1 is SGDLS, CDR2 YYNGEE. Written as DNA, the CDR3 is TGTGCCAGCAGCGTAGTAGCGGAAACCACCGGGGAGCTGTTTTTT. Translated, it gives CASSVVAETTGELFF.

Only a few counts were recorded for this clone. The rearrangement uses TRBV15 and TRBJ2-3; D may be TRBD2 (5 bases). This CDR3 comprises 12 residues. Trimming removed 9 bases from V and 4 bases from J, with 11 bases in between. The V gene's germline CDR1 is LNHNV and CDR2 YYDKDF (reference sequence). The CDR3 reads CATRAGADTQYF. CDR3 DNA sequence: TGTGCCACTAGGGCCGGGGCAGATACGCAGTATTTT.

The chain combines TRBV18 with TRBJ2-7; 8 nucleotides line up with TRBD2. The CDR3 is made up of 14 amino acids. Losses at the gene ends were 3 bases for V and 6 bases for J; bases not matched to a gene: 7. CDR1 is KGHSH, CDR2 LQKENI, per germline. The CDR3 sequence: CASSPQISGIEQYF. The DNA for the CDR3 is TGTGCCAGCTCACCGCAGATTAGCGGGATCGAGCAGTACTTC.

The chain couples TRBV7-3 to TRBJ1-2, with D hard to call. CDR3 length: 14 amino acids. V was trimmed by 5 bases and J by 0 bases, leaving 10 bases between them. The V gene's germline CDR1 is SGHTA and CDR2 FQGTGA. CDR3 DNA sequence: TGTGCCAGCAGCCCCGGGATGTCTAACTATGGCTACACCTTC. Translating gives CASSPGMSNYGYTF.

The chain joins TRBV10-3 to TRBJ2-7; TRBD2 matches at 12 bases. The germline V gene has CDR1 ENHRY and CDR2 SYGVKD. V shed 4 bases and J 6 bases; nucleotides not matched to a gene: 4. There are 14 residues in the CDR3. DNA of the CDR3: TGTGCCATCAGTGCTAGCGGGGGGGCCGCCGAGCAGTACTTC. Translation: CAISASGGAAEQYF.